This T cell receptor (beta chain) stems from a study of neurological immune-mediated disorders. CDR3 length: 13 amino acids. Germline lookup yields CDR1 SGHRS and CDR2 YFSETQ. Trimming cost V 6 bases and J 3 bases, with 12 bases left between them. This clonotype came up many times. MiXCR, applied by TCRdb to the 5' RACE reads, yields one record per CDR3 protein. The sample records roughly 62,000 distinct CDR3 sequences, 3.7% being singletons. The chain is built from TRBV5-1 and TRBJ2-5, with D perhaps matching TRBD2 (6 bases). This sequence originates from a woman in her 50s with multiple sclerosis. The sequenced sample consisted of PBMCs. CDR3 in DNA: TGCGCCAGCACCCCAGGCGGGGAAGAGACCCAGTACTTC. Amino acid sequence: CASTPGGEETQYF.